Listed here are 9 T cell receptor beta chains from one sample, sequenced in a study of PD-1 blockade in classical Hodgkin lymphoma. Clones were sequenced by immunoSEQ multiplex PCR, and TCRdb holds only the in-frame ones, with some missing. The table has some 96,000 clones, 80% to 95% seen once; the top ten hold 2.5% to 3.5%. All the patients suffered relapse after autologous stem cell transplantation, and brentuximab vedotin exposure differed. Sequences were derived from peripheral blood mononuclear cells (PBMCs), sampled at baseline. The origin of the receptors is a human donor with classical Hodgkin lymphoma.

The gene calls are TRBV7-9 and TRBJ2-7, with TRBD1 matching over 7 bases. The V and J ends lost 5 bases and 6 bases, in that order; junction bases with no gene match: 4. The CDR3 runs 12 residues. Germline values: CDR1 SEHNR, CDR2 FQNEAQ (reference sequence). CDR3 region: CASSTTGFEQYF. For the CDR3, the DNA is TGTGCCAGCAGCACGACAGGGTTCGAGCAGTACTTC. Supplemented by reference TRBV7-9 and TRBJ2-7, the full variable domain reads DTGVSQNPRHKITKRGQNVTFRCDPISEHNRLYWYRQTLGQGPEFLTYFQNEAQLEKSRLLSDRFSAERPKGSFSTLEIQRTEQGDSAMYLCASSTTGFEQYFGPGTRLTVT.

The chain has TRBV4-1 and TRBJ2-1, with 11 bases identical to TRBD2. CDR1 is MGHRA, CDR2 YSYEKL, per germline. V trimming: 4 bases; J trimming: 0 bases; junction bases outside the gene matches: 11. The CDR3 has 19 amino acids. As DNA, the CDR3 is TGCGCCAGCAGCCCCTGGGGTAGCGGGAGGGGGGGCTCCTACAATGAGCAGTTCTTC. Translating it yields CASSPWGSGRGGSYNEQFF.

This clone was seen a handful of times. The chain has TRBV20-1 and TRBJ1-2; D uncertain. The ends were cut back, 5 bases at V and 5 bases at J, with 9 bases in the middle. CDR3 size: 11 residues. Germline CDR1 reads DFQATT; CDR2 reads SNEGSKA (reference sequence). The CDR3 DNA reads TGCAGTGCTGAGGGAGGTTATGGCTACACCTTC. It yields the protein CSAEGGYGYTF.

The chain is built from TRBV5-1 and TRBJ1-1, with D perhaps matching TRBD1 (5 bases). CDR1 and CDR2 (germline): SGHRS, YFSETQ. Trimming pared 1 base from V and 4 bases from J, leaving 14 bases between. This CDR3 comprises 15 residues. The CDR3 protein is CASSLWGREATEAFF. The CDR3 region has the DNA TGCGCCAGCAGCTTGTGGGGCAGGGAGGCCACTGAAGCTTTCTTT.

For this clone: This CDR3 is also generated by other DNA sequences in the sample. The V call is TRBV7-9, the J call TRBJ2-5, with 7 positions matching TRBD1. Germline V CDR1 and CDR2: SEHNR, FQNEAQ (reference sequence). V was pared by 1 base and J by 5 bases, with 4 bases of the junction left unmatched. CDR3 length: 14 amino acids. The CDR3 is CASSLGQGEETQYF. The DNA of the CDR3 is TGTGCCAGCAGCTTAGGGCAGGGGGAGGAGACCCAGTACTTC. Full variable domain (outside the CDR3, taken from reference TRBV7-9 and TRBJ2-5): DTGVSQNPRHKITKRGQNVTFRCDPISEHNRLYWYRQTLGQGPEFLTYFQNEAQLEKSRLLSDRFSAERPKGSFSTLEIQRTEQGDSAMYLCASSLGQGEETQYFGPGTRLLVL.

The rearrangement uses TRBV5-1 and TRBJ2-1; D is unresolved. Per germline, CDR1 SGHRS and CDR2 YFSETQ. The CDR3 length is 13 residues. V dropped 3 bases and J dropped 4 bases, with 8 bases sitting between them. CDR3 sequence: CASSSAAYNEQFF. The CDR3 bases are TGCGCCAGCAGCTCGGCGGCTTACAATGAGCAGTTCTTC.

The CDR3 reads CASSEAGLAGLPQYF. The DNA of the CDR3 is TGTGCCAGCAGTGAGGCGGGACTAGCGGGATTGCCCCAGTACTTC. The chain carries TRBV2 and TRBJ2-5; 13 positions agree with TRBD2. CDR3 length: 15 amino acids. V was clipped by 3 bases and J by 9 bases; unmatched bases: 7. Germline V CDR1 and CDR2: SNHLY, FYNNEI.

The V and J genes are TRBV11-1 and TRBJ2-1; D possibly corresponds to TRBD1 (5 bases). In germline, CDR1 is SGHAT, CDR2 FQDESV (reference sequence). Trimming shortened V by 3 bases and J by 5 bases, and 11 bases separated the two germline ends. The CDR3 covers 14 residues. The CDR3 bases are TGTGCCAGCAGCTTGTACAGGTCCGACAATGAGCAGTTCTTC. Residues: CASSLYRSDNEQFF.

This clone appeared once. The chain couples TRBV4-1 to TRBJ1-1; no clear D gene. V was trimmed by 2 bases and J by 0 bases, leaving 4 bases between them. The CDR3 covers 13 residues. The germline CDR1 and CDR2 sequences are MGHRA and YSYEKL. The CDR3 sequence is CASSQTMNTEAFF. CDR3 bases: TGCGCCAGCAGCCAAACCATGAACACTGAAGCTTTCTTT.